This TCR beta chain is from a study of PD-1 blockade in classical Hodgkin lymphoma. Only in-frame clones appear in the TCRdb table, and some are missing; sequencing was by immunoSEQ multiplex PCR. This sample carries about 97,000 clones, roughly 89% of them seen once, and the ten largest clones take about 6.1%. For this clone: No antigen is known for it.

Study observations and caveats: Reported baseline diversity: healthy donors highest, relapsed/refractory patients lowest.

With no exception, relapse followed autologous stem cell transplantation in all patients, and brentuximab vedotin exposure varied. Trimming removed 6 bases at V and 7 bases at J, with 19 bases between. Germline V lookup: CDR1 MNHEY, CDR2 SVGAGI. There are 14 residues in the CDR3. The rearrangement joins TRBV6-5 to TRBJ2-7; D is undetermined. This sequence originates from a human donor with classical Hodgkin lymphoma. Sequenced here: peripheral blood mononuclear cells (PBMCs), sampled before the second cycle of nivolumab. CDR3 bases: TGTGCCAGCAGCCTCGGCAGACCTACGGTGGAGCAGTACTTC. Its protein product is CASSLGRPTVEQYF.